This T cell receptor beta chain was sequenced for a study of lymphopenia after photon versus proton radiotherapy. Overall study results and limits: Only patients who died were analyzed for survival; proton advantage is unproven. After the lymphocyte nadir, photon-treated repertoires showed oligoclonal expansion, especially of CD8+ Temra cells. Photon-treated patients lost naive T cells and TCR diversity; proton-treated stayed stable.

TCRdb's copy holds only in-frame clones and misses some; the assay was immunoSEQ multiplex PCR. The sample includes roughly 61,000 clones, about nine tenths seen only once; the top ten take 9.5% to 15%. Details on this clone: No antigen is known for it.

The CDR3 covers 14 residues. The gene calls are TRBV21-1 and TRBJ2-7. TRBV21-1 is labeled a pseudogene. The receptor was isolated from a man aged 80 or over with esophageal cancer. The sequencing used peripheral blood, collected from a patient treated with proton-based radiotherapy. CDR3 nucleotide sequence: TGTGCCAGCAGCGCAAAATTCCCCCTCAAAACCGGGGCCTTC. Protein product: CASSAKFPLKTGAF.